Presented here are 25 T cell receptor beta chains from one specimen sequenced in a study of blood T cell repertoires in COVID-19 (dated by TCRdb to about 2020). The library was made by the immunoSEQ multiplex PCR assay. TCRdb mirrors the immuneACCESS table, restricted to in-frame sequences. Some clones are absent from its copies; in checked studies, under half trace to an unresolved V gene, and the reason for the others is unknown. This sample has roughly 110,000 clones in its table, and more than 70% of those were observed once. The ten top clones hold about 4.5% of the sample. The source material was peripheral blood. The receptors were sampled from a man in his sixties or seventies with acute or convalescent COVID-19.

CDR3 in amino acids: CASSPIVLRVSNSPLHF. CDR3 DNA: TGTGCCAGCAGTCCGATCGTACTCAGGGTCTCAAATTCACCCCTCCACTTT. The V call is TRBV7-9, the J call TRBJ1-6; D is possibly TRBD1 (5 bases). V was trimmed by 6 bases and J by 7 bases, leaving 22 bases between them. This CDR3 spans 17 amino acids. Germline loops: CDR1 SEHNR, CDR2 FQNEAQ (reference sequence).

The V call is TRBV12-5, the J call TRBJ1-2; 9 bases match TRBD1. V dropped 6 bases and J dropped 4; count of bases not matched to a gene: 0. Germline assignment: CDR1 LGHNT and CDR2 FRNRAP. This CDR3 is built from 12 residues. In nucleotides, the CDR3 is TGTGCTAGTGGGACAGGGGGCTATGGCTACACCTTC. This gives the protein CASGTGGYGYTF.

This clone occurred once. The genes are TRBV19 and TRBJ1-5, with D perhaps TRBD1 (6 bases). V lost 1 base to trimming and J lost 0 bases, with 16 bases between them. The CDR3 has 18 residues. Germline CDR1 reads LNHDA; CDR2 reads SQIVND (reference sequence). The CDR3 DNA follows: TGTGCCAGTAGTATAGGGCAGGGGCTCCGGCATAGCAATCAGCCCCAGCATTTT. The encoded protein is CASSIGQGLRHSNQPQHF.

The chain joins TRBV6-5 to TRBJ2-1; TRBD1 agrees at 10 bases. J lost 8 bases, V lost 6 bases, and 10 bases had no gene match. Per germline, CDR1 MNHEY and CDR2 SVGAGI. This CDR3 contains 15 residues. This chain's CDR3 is CASREGQGSLHEQFF. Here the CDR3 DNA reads TGTGCCAGCAGGGAGGGACAGGGGTCTCTCCATGAGCAGTTCTTC.

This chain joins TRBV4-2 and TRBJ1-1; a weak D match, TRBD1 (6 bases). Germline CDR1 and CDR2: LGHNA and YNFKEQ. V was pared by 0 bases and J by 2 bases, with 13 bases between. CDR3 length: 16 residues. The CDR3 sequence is CASSQERQVSNTEAFF. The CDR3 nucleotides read TGTGCCAGCAGCCAAGAGAGACAGGTCTCAAACACTGAAGCTTTCTTT.

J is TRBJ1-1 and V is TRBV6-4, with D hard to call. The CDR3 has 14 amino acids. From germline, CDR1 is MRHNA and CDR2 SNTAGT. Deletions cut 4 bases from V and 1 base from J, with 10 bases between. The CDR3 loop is CASSASAGNTEAFF. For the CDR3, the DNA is TGTGCCAGCAGTGCCTCTGCAGGGAACACTGAAGCTTTCTTT.

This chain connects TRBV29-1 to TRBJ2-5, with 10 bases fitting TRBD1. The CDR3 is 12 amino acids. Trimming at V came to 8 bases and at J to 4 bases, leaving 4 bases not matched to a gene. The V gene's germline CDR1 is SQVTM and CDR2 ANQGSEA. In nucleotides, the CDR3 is TGCAGCCTAGGGACAGGGGTAGAGACCCAGTACTTC. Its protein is CSLGTGVETQYF.

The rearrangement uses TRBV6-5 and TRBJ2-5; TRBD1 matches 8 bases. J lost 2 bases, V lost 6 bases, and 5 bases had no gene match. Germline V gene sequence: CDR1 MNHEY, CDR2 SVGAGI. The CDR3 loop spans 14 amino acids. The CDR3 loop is CASRQGDRQETQYF. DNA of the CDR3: TGTGCCAGCAGACAAGGGGACAGGCAAGAGACCCAGTACTTC.

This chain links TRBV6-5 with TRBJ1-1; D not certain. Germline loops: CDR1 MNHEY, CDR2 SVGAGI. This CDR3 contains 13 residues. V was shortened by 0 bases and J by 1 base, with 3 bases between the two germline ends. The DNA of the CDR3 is TGTGCCAGCAGTTACTCTAAGAACACTGAAGCTTTCTTT. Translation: CASSYSKNTEAFF.

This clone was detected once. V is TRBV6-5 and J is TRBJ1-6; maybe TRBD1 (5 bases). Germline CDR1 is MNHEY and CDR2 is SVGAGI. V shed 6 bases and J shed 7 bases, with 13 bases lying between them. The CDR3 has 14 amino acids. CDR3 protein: CASSNDSKNSPLHF. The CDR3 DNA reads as TGTGCCAGCAGCAACGACAGCAAAAATTCACCCCTCCACTTT.

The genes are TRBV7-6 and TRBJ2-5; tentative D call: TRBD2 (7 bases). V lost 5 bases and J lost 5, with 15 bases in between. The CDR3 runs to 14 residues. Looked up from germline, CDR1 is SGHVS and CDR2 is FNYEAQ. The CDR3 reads CASSEGGGRETQYF. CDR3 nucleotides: TGTGCCAGCAGCGAGGGGGGGGGCCGCGAGACCCAGTACTTC.

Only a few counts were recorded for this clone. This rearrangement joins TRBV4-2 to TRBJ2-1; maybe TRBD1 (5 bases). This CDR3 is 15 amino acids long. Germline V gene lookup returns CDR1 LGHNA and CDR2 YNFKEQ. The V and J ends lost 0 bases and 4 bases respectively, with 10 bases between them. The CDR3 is CASSQEETAYNEQFF. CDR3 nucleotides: TGTGCCAGCAGCCAAGAAGAGACAGCATACAATGAGCAGTTCTTC.

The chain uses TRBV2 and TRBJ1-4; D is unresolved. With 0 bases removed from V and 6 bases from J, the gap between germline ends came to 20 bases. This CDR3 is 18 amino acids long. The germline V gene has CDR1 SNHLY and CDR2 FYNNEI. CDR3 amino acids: CASSEALRFWAPHEKLFF. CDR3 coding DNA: TGTGCCAGCAGTGAAGCGCTTCGTTTCTGGGCCCCCCATGAAAAACTGTTTTTT.

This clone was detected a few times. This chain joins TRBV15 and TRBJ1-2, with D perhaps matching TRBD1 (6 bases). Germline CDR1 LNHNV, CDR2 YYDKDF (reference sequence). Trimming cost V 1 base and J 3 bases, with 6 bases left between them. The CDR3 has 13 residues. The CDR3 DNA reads TGTGCCACCAGCAGAGGGACAGACTATGGCTACACCTTC. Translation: CATSRGTDYGYTF.

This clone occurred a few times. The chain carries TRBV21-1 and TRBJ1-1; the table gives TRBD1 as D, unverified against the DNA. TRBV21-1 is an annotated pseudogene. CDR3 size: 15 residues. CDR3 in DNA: TGTGCCAGCAGCTTAAAACAGGGGGCGAACACTGAAGCTTTCTTT. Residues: CASSLKQGANTEAFF.

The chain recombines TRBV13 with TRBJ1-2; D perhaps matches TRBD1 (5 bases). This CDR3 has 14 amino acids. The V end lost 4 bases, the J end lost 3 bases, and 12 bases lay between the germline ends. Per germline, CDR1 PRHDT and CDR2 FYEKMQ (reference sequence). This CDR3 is CASSSRGNDYGYTF. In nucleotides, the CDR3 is TGTGCCAGCAGCTCTAGGGGAAATGACTATGGCTACACCTTC.

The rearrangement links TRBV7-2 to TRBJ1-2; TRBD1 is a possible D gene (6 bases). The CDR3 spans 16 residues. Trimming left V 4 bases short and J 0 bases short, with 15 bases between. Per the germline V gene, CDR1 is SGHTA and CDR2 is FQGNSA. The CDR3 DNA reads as TGTGCCAGCAGCTCCTTCCGGGACAACCCTAACTATGGCTACACCTTC. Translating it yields CASSSFRDNPNYGYTF.

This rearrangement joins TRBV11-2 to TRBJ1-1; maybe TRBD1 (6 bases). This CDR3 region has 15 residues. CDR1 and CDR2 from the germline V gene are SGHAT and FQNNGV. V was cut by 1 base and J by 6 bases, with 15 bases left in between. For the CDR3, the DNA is TGTGCCAGCAGCTTAGTTGGGACACCAAACTCTGAAGCTTTCTTT. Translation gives CASSLVGTPNSEAFF.

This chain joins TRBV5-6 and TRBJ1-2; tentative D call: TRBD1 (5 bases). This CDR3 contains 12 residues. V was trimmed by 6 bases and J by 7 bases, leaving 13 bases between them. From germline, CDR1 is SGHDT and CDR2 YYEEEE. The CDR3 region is CASTPGEGGYTF. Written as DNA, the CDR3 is TGTGCCAGCACCCCGGGGGAGGGTGGCTACACCTTC.

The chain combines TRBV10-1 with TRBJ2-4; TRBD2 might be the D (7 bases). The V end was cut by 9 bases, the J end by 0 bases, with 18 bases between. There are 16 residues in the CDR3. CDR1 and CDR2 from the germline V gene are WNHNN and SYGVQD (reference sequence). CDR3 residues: CARRTGREVAKNIQYF. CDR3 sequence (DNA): TGCGCCAGGCGAACAGGGAGGGAGGTAGCCAAAAACATTCAGTACTTC.

The CDR3 bases are TGTGCCAGCAGTTTGGAGGAGGGTCAGCCCCAGCATTTT. Translating it yields CASSLEEGQPQHF. This sequence joins TRBV27 and TRBJ1-5; D is unresolved. This CDR3 has 13 amino acids. CDR1 and CDR2 (germline): MNHEY, SMNVEV (reference sequence). V was trimmed by 3 bases and J by 6 bases, leaving 9 bases between them.

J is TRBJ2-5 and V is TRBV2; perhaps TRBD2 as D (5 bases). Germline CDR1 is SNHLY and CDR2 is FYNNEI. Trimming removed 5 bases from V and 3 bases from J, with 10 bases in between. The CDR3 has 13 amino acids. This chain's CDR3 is CASSPPGKETQYF. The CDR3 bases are TGTGCCAGCAGTCCTCCCGGGAAAGAGACCCAGTACTTC.

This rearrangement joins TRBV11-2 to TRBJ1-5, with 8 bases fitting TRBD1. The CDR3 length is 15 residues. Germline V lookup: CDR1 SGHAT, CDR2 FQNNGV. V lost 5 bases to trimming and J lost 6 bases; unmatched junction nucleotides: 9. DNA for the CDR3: TGTGCCAGCAGCAAGACAGGGGCTGGCGGTCAGCCCCAGCATTTT. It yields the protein CASSKTGAGGQPQHF.

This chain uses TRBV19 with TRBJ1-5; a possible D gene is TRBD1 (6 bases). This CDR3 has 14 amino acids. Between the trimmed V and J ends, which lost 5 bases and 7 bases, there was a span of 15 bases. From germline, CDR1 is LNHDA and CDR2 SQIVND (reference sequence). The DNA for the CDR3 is TGTGCCAGTAGTCCCCGACAGGAGGAGCAGCCCCAGCATTTT. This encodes CASSPRQEEQPQHF.

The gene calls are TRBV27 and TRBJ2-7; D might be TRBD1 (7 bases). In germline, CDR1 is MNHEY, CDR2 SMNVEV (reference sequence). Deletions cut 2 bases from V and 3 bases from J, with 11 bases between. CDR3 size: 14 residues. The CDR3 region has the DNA TGTGCCAGCAGTTTAAGACAGGGAGGCTACGAGCAGTACTTC. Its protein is CASSLRQGGYEQYF.